This T cell receptor (beta chain) came from a study of T cell changes during pregnancy in multiple sclerosis. This table comes from immunoSEQ multiplex PCR, and its TCRdb copy is limited to in-frame clones, with some not included. Of 35,000 to 40,000 clones listed, approximately 85% are singletons. The TCR originated in a female donor with multiple sclerosis, enrolled in a pregnancy study. Sequenced material: CD4+ T cells from peripheral blood mononuclear cells, taken before pregnancy.

The CDR3 region has the DNA TGTGCCAGCAGTTCTCGGGACAGACTGGGAGTTGAGCAGTTCTTC. Translation: CASSSRDRLGVEQFF. The chain couples TRBV5-6 to TRBJ2-1; 7 bases agree with TRBD1. Germline lookup yields CDR1 SGHDT and CDR2 YYEEEE. With V trimmed by 5 bases and J by 9 bases, 14 bases remained unmatched. The CDR3 loop spans 15 amino acids.